A single sample gave rise to the 3 T cell receptor beta chains below, sequenced in a study of T cells in localized non-small cell lung cancer. The data were produced by immunoSEQ multiplex PCR, yet TCRdb's version contains in-frame clones alone and is incomplete. The data hold about 26,000 clones, with around 83% observed a single time. Material: peripheral blood, obtained before any cancer treatment. The source of these receptors is a woman aged 35 to 69 with stage I lung adenocarcinoma.

V gene TRBV7-2 combines with J gene TRBJ2-1; unclear D gene. The length of the CDR3 is 13 residues. CDR1 and CDR2 from the germline V gene are SGHTA and FQGNSA. Trimming took off 1 base at V and 7 bases at J, with 8 bases between the two ends. The CDR3: CASSLGDQNEQFF. DNA for the CDR3: TGTGCCAGCAGCTTAGGGGATCAGAATGAGCAGTTCTTC.

This sequence joins TRBV4-3 and TRBJ2-5; 11 nucleotides agree with TRBD2. Germline trimming cut 0 bases from V and 1 base from J; bases unmatched to any gene: 4. CDR1 LGHNA and CDR2 YSLEER come from the germline V gene. There are 17 residues in the CDR3. The CDR3 loop reads CASSQDGTSGLQETQYF. The CDR3 nucleotides read TGCGCCAGCAGCCAAGATGGGACTAGCGGCCTCCAAGAGACCCAGTACTTC.

This chain uses TRBV7-2 with TRBJ1-3; D call uncertain. The CDR3 runs to 15 residues. With 2 bases removed from V and 4 bases from J, the gap between germline ends came to 12 bases. The V gene's germline CDR1 is SGHTA and CDR2 FQGNSA. DNA of the CDR3: TGTGCCAGCAGCTTACGTGTAGGGTTAGGAAACACCATATATTTT. Its protein product is CASSLRVGLGNTIYF.